A selection of T cell receptor beta chains follows, all from one sample in a study of TIL therapy for anti-PD-1-resistant metastatic lung cancer. The assay was immunoSEQ multiplex PCR, and TCRdb's table has in-frame clones only and misses some. The table lists about 32,000 clones, 74% of them singletons, with 2.5% to 3% in the top ten. The source was blood, collected at baseline. Every receptor here comes from a woman aged 30-85 years with non-small cell lung cancer. CDR3s include the opening cysteine and the closing phenylalanine or tryptophan. A D gene is named only where the DNA matches it firmly. Rows may omit the clone size; those that give it use once, few, many or a size class.

abundance | j_gene | v_gene | d_gene | CDR3nt | CDR3aa
- | TRBJ1-1 | TRBV27 | - | TGTGCCAGCAGTTCCCAGGGCTGGGACACTGAAGCTTTCTTT | CASSSQGWDTEAFF
- | TRBJ2-7 | TRBV29-1 | - | TGCAGCGCCTCTACGCCCAGGACCTACGAGCAGTACTTC | CSASTPRTYEQYF
- | TRBJ1-4 | TRBV7-2 | - | TGTGCCAGCAGCTTTATCCGGACTATTCTATTTTTT | CASSFIRTILFF
- | TRBJ2-2 | TRBV4-2 | - | TGTGCCAGCAGCCAAGAGTCAGGGATCGGGGAGCTGTTTTTT | CASSQESGIGELFF
- | TRBJ2-7 | TRBV5-4 | TRBD2 | TGTGCCAGCAGCTTGGCTAGCGGGACTACCTACGAGCAGTACTTC | CASSLASGTTYEQYF
- | TRBJ2-1 | TRBV5-8 | - | TGTGCCAGCAGCTGGGTACAGGGTTTCGGTGAGCAGTTCTTC | CASSWVQGFGEQFF
- | TRBJ2-1 | TRBV14 | - | TGTGCCAGCAGCCAAGATTATACTAGCCCCCAGTTCTTC | CASSQDYTSPQFF
few | TRBJ1-2 | TRBV7-9 | TRBD1 | TGTGCCAGCAGCTTAGAACCCTGGACAGGGAAGGGCTACACCTTC | CASSLEPWTGKGYTF
once | TRBJ2-5 | TRBV5-8 | TRBD1 | TGTGCCAGCAGCTGGGACAGTCAAGAGACCCAGTACTTC | CASSWDSQETQYF
- | TRBJ2-7 | TRBV4-1 | - | TGCGCCAGCAGCTATCTCGCGGGGGCGAACTACGAGCAGTACTTC | CASSYLAGANYEQYF
- | TRBJ1-1 | TRBV19 | - | TGTGCCAGTAAAGTGGTTGCAGTGTCGAACACTGAAGCTTTCTTT | CASKVVAVSNTEAFF
- | TRBJ2-3 | TRBV21-1 | - | TGTGCCAGCAGCAAAGAGGCTCGTGACACGAGCACAGATACGCAGTATTTT | CASSKEARDTSTDTQYF
- | TRBJ2-3 | TRBV21-1 | - | TGTGCCAGCAGCAGGCCACGAAACGAAAGAGGGGCCAGGGCGTTCACAGATACGCAGTATTTT | CASSRPRNERGARAFTDTQYF
- | TRBJ2-7 | TRBV30 | TRBD1 | TGTGCCTGGAGTAGACCCGGGACAGTCGCTTACGAGCAGTACTTC | CAWSRPGTVAYEQYF
- | TRBJ2-5 | TRBV7-9 | - | TGTGCCAGCAGCTCCGGTGGTTCGCTGACCCAGTACTTC | CASSSGGSLTQYF
- | TRBJ1-1 | TRBV7-8 | - | TGTGCCAGCAGCTTAGCCGGCCCCACAAATTTAGACACTGAAGCTTTCTTT | CASSLAGPTNLDTEAFF
- | TRBJ2-5 | TRBV11-3 | TRBD1 | TGTGCCAGCAGCCTGGGACAGGGGGGAGAGACCCAGTACTTC | CASSLGQGGETQYF
- | TRBJ2-2 | TRBV5-4 | - | TGTGCCAGCAGCTTAGGTGGGCGCGTTTTCGGGGAGCTGTTTTTT | CASSLGGRVFGELFF
few | TRBJ1-3 | TRBV4-2 | - | TGTGCCAGCAGCCAAGACGGAATCCCCGGAAACACCATATATTTT | CASSQDGIPGNTIYF
- | TRBJ1-1 | TRBV5-1 | - | TGCGCCAGCAGTGGGTCCTCCGCCGTATCTTTGAACACTGAAGCTTTCTTT | CASSGSSAVSLNTEAFF
once | TRBJ2-7 | TRBV6-1 | - | TGTGCCAGCAGGGGTAGCGTTTCGTACGAGCAGTACTTC | CASRGSVSYEQYF
- | TRBJ2-5 | TRBV21-1 | - | TGTGCCAGCCCGGGACTTGGGGTCAGAGAGACCCAGTACTTC | CASPGLGVRETQYF
- | TRBJ2-6 | TRBV30 | - | TGTGCCTGGAGTGACGCCCGAAGGCCTGGGGCCAACGTCCTGACTTTC | CAWSDARRPGANVLTF
- | TRBJ2-2 | TRBV28 | - | TGTGCCAGCAGTTTCTTAGGTCGGGGGACCACCGGGGAGCTGTTTTTT | CASSFLGRGTTGELFF
once | TRBJ1-2 | TRBV6-1 | TRBD1 | TGTGCCAGCAGTGTCACAGGGGATGGTGGCTACACCTTC | CASSVTGDGGYTF
- | TRBJ2-1 | TRBV7-2 | TRBD2 | TGTGCCAGCAGCTTATCTTTAGCGGGAGGAAAAGAGCAGTTCTTC | CASSLSLAGGKEQFF
few | TRBJ1-2 | TRBV18 | - | TGTGCCAGCTCACCACCAGGGAAGGGTGGCTACACCTTC | CASSPPGKGGYTF
- | TRBJ2-5 | TRBV19 | - | TGTGCCAGTAGCCGGGTCTTTGGGAAGACCCAGTACTTC | CASSRVFGKTQYF
- | TRBJ1-1 | TRBV5-6 | - | TGTGCCAGCAGCCTGGGACACCCCATGAACACTGAAGCTTTCTTT | CASSLGHPMNTEAFF
- | TRBJ2-7 | TRBV5-1 | TRBD2 | TGCGCCAGCAGCTCAGAGCGGGGGGGATCCTACGAGCAGTACTTC | CASSSERGGSYEQYF
- | TRBJ1-5 | TRBV27 | - | TGTGCCAGCAGTATGACCGGCAATCAGCCCCAGCATTTT | CASSMTGNQPQHF
medium-sized | TRBJ1-3 | TRBV5-5 | - | TGTGCCAGCAGCCAGATTGGGGGAAACACCATATATTTT | CASSQIGGNTIYF
- | TRBJ2-5 | TRBV6-6 | - | TGTGCCAGCAGTTACCGGGAGACCCAGTACTTC | CASSYRETQYF
- | TRBJ2-7 | TRBV11-2 | TRBD2 | TGTGCCAGCAGCCCCCGACTAGCGGGGGGCTACGAGCAGTACTTC | CASSPRLAGGYEQYF
- | TRBJ1-1 | TRBV21-1 | - | TGTGCCAGCTGCAAGATAGGGGGGAAAGCTTTCTTT | CASCKIGGKAFF
- | TRBJ2-1 | TRBV11-2 | - | TGTGCCAGCAGCTTAGATCTGAACAATGAGCAGTTCTTC | CASSLDLNNEQFF
- | TRBJ2-5 | TRBV2 | - | TGTGCCAGCAGTGAAGGACGGACCCAAGAGACCCAGTACTTC | CASSEGRTQETQYF
- | TRBJ1-2 | TRBV15 | - | TGTGCCACCAGCAGAGAGACGGGACAAGCCTATGGCTACACCTTC | CATSRETGQAYGYTF
- | TRBJ1-5 | TRBV30 | TRBD1 | TGTGCCTGGAGTTCTGGGACAGGGGTGGATCAGCCCCAGCATTTT | CAWSSGTGVDQPQHF
- | TRBJ2-3 | TRBV29-1 | - | TGCAGCGTTGGCCAGGACTTCCACAGGGGCACAGATACGCAGTATTTT | CSVGQDFHRGTDTQYF
- | TRBJ1-4 | TRBV28 | - | TGTGCCAGCAGTTTATCGGGGCCGGCTGAAAAACTGTTTTTT | CASSLSGPAEKLFF
- | TRBJ2-7 | TRBV5-1 | TRBD2 | TGCGCCAGCAGCAGGACTAGCGGAGCCTACGAGCAGTACTTC | CASSRTSGAYEQYF
medium-sized | TRBJ2-7 | TRBV7-9 | - | TGTGCCAGCAGCTTAGACCTCAAGGCCGGCGAGCAGTACTTC | CASSLDLKAGEQYF
once | TRBJ2-5 | TRBV7-2 | - | TGTGCCAGCAGTTCGCAAGCGGGAGAGACCCAGTACTTC | CASSSQAGETQYF
- | TRBJ2-5 | TRBV27 | TRBD1 | TGTGCCAGCAGTTTCCAACAGGGGGTTGAAGAGACCCAGTACTTC | CASSFQQGVEETQYF